A single sample gave rise to the 16 T cell receptor beta chains below, sequenced in a study of multiple sclerosis patients with progressive multifocal leukoencephalopathy (dated by TCRdb to the late 2010s). Explained via the paper, the time point label denotes: approximately 11 months of natalizumab therapy. The treatment or condition label corresponds to: on natalizumab therapy at sampling. Library prep was done by the immunoSEQ multiplex PCR assay. Drawn from immuneACCESS, this table holds only the in-frame rearrangements with V and J called that TCRdb kept. Clones are partly lost; checked studies trace under half to an unresolved V gene and leave the rest unexplained. The sample table records around 30,000 clones; around 91% of these occur just once. The top ten constitute approximately 1.3% of the sample. The material was PBMCs, obtained from a patient treated with natalizumab. All receptors derive from a human donor with multiple sclerosis.

CDR3 sequence: CASSQDLGSYEQYF. The CDR3 DNA sequence: TGCGCCAGCAGCCAAGATTTGGGATCGTACGAGCAGTACTTC. This rearrangement joins TRBV4-3 to TRBJ2-7; D remains unclear. The germline V and J ends were trimmed by 0 bases and 4 bases, with 10 bases remaining between them. The germline V gene has CDR1 LGHNA and CDR2 YSLEER. The CDR3 sequence is 14 residues long.

The chain recombines TRBV6-1 with TRBJ1-5; D perhaps matches TRBD1 (5 bases). Trimming shortened V by 4 bases and J by 4 bases, and 14 bases separated the two germline ends. CDR3 size: 15 residues. The germline V gene encodes CDR1 MNHNS and CDR2 SASEGT. The CDR3 spells CASSGGDLLNQPQHF. The DNA for the CDR3 is TGTGCCAGCAGTGGAGGGGATTTACTAAATCAGCCCCAGCATTTT.

This chain connects TRBV2 to TRBJ2-5; TRBD1 matches 9 bases. This CDR3 is built from 18 residues. Germline V CDR1 and CDR2: SNHLY, FYNNEI. Losses at the gene ends were 6 bases for V and 5 bases for J; bases not matched to a gene: 19. The DNA of the CDR3 is TGTGCCAGCAGGGAGGGACAGGGCGCGATAATTATCTGGGAGACCCAGTACTTC. This sequence encodes CASREGQGAIIIWETQYF.

This sequence joins TRBV4-1 and TRBJ2-3, with 11 bases identical to TRBD2. CDR3 size: 18 residues. J was trimmed by 0 bases and V by 3 bases; bases with no gene match: 8. Per the germline V gene, CDR1 is MGHRA and CDR2 is YSYEKL. As DNA, the CDR3 is TGCGCCAGCAGCCACCCGATAGCGGGGGGGATAAGCACAGATACGCAGTATTTT. Residues: CASSHPIAGGISTDTQYF.

This clone came up a few times. This sequence joins TRBV10-3 and TRBJ1-3, with no clear D. Germline-derived CDR1 and CDR2 are ENHRY and SYGVKD. V lost 3 bases to trimming and J lost 0 bases, with 9 bases between them. The CDR3 is made up of 15 amino acids. CDR3 protein: CAISDLGSSGNTIYF. The CDR3 region has the DNA TGTGCCATCAGTGATCTTGGTAGCTCTGGAAACACCATATATTTT.

This rearrangement joins TRBV5-6 to TRBJ1-5, with TRBD1 identical over 10 bases. CDR3 size: 16 residues. The V segment lost 1 base and the J segment 1 base; nucleotides outside the gene matches: 2. Germline-derived CDR1 and CDR2 are SGHDT and YYEEEE. The chain's CDR3 is CASSLLGQGSNQPQHF. In DNA form, the CDR3 reads TGTGCCAGCAGCTTGCTGGGACAGGGGAGCAATCAGCCCCAGCATTTT. The variable domain in full, with the rest retrieved from reference TRBV5-6 and TRBJ1-5, is DAGVTQSPTHLIKTRGQQVTLRCSPKSGHDTVSWYQQALGQGPQFIFQYYEEEERQRGNFPDRFSGHQFPNYSSELNVNALLLGDSALYLCASSLLGQGSNQPQHFGDGTRLSIL.

CDR3 region: CASSLLVGTGVEQFF. The CDR3 coding sequence is TGTGCCAGCAGCTTACTAGTGGGGACAGGGGTCGAGCAGTTCTTC. The gene calls are TRBV7-8 and TRBJ2-1; 10 bases line up with TRBD1. The J segment lost 10 bases and the V segment lost 2 bases, leaving 8 bases of the junction unmatched. Looked up from germline, CDR1 is SGHVS and CDR2 is FQNEAQ. CDR3 length: 15 residues.

This chain uses TRBV6-6 with TRBJ1-4; D might be TRBD1 (6 bases). V lost 6 bases and J 2 bases, leaving 10 bases between the germline ends. Per the germline V gene, CDR1 is MNHNY and CDR2 is SVGAGI (reference sequence). The CDR3 runs 14 residues. For the CDR3, the DNA is TGTGCCAGCAGGGGAGGACAGACTAATGAAAAACTGTTTTTT. Translating it yields CASRGGQTNEKLFF.

The J gene is TRBJ1-1, the V gene TRBV2, with D tentatively TRBD1 (5 bases). The CDR3 is made up of 14 amino acids. The germline V and J ends were trimmed by 8 bases and 3 bases, with 16 bases remaining between them. CDR1 SNHLY and CDR2 FYNNEI come from the germline V gene. This CDR3 reads CASCRSSGDTEAFF. CDR3 in DNA: TGTGCCAGCTGTAGGTCCTCGGGGGACACTGAAGCTTTCTTT.

This clone was recorded once. The V gene is TRBV6-6, the J gene TRBJ2-2; the match to TRBD1 covers 7 bases. CDR3 length: 14 amino acids. Germline V gene lookup returns CDR1 MNHNY and CDR2 SVGAGI (reference sequence). V was pared by 6 bases and J by 1 base, with 2 bases of the junction left unmatched. CDR3 in amino acids: CASRTGLNTGELFF. The CDR3 DNA reads as TGTGCCAGCAGGACAGGGCTGAACACCGGGGAGCTGTTTTTT.

The V call is TRBV5-4, the J call TRBJ1-4; D call uncertain. Looked up from germline, CDR1 is SGHNT and CDR2 is YYREEE (reference sequence). The length of the CDR3 is 15 residues. V shed 0 bases and J shed 6 bases, with 12 bases lying between them. CDR3 residues: CASSLGVLGDEKLFF. For the CDR3, the DNA is TGTGCCAGCAGCTTGGGGGTCCTTGGGGATGAAAAACTGTTTTTT.

The chain joins TRBV7-3 to TRBJ1-2; D is possibly TRBD1 (6 bases). The germline CDR1 and CDR2 sequences are SGHTA and FQGTGA. The length of the CDR3 is 15 residues. Trimming left V 5 bases short and J 4 bases short, with 17 bases between. The CDR3 protein is CASSPSRTATYGYTF. The CDR3 region has the DNA TGTGCCAGCAGCCCCTCGAGGACAGCGACCTATGGCTACACCTTC.

The rearrangement joins TRBV5-8 to TRBJ2-7; TRBD1 matches at 10 bases. This CDR3 comprises 15 residues. Trimming took 4 bases from V and 3 from J; bases not matched to a gene: 7. Germline V gene lookup returns CDR1 SGHTS and CDR2 YDEGEE. CDR3 sequence reads: CASSQTGTGVYEQYF. Here the CDR3 DNA reads TGTGCCAGCAGCCAAACCGGGACAGGGGTCTACGAGCAGTACTTC.

This clone was counted once. The V gene is TRBV29-1, the J gene TRBJ2-3; a possible D gene is TRBD2 (7 bases). The V gene lost 4 bases and the J gene lost 3 bases, with 17 bases spanning the gap. The CDR3 is 15 residues long. The germline V gene encodes CDR1 SQVTM and CDR2 ANQGSEA. The CDR3 bases are TGCAGCGTTGCGTCTGGGGGGGCCTTAACAGATACGCAGTATTTT. Amino acid sequence: CSVASGGALTDTQYF.

Comments on this clone: The junction departs from the called germline gene at one end, perhaps through a read error. The chain has TRBV9 and TRBJ1-2; D is uncertain. Germline CDR1 and CDR2: SGDLS and YYNGEE. CDR3 length equals 16 residues. The CDR3 sequence: CVSSSSGLAANYGYTF. CDR3 in DNA: TGTGTCAGCAGCTCATCCGGCTTGGCCGCTAACTATGGCTACACCTTC. The entire variable domain, with the rest obtained from reference TRBV9 and TRBJ1-2, is as follows: DSGVTQTPKHLITATGQRVTLRCSPRSGDLSVYWYQQSLDQGLQFLIQYYNGEERAKGNILERFSAQQFPDLHSELNLSSLELGDSALYFCVSSSSGLAANYGYTFGSGTRLTVV.

The V gene is TRBV30, the J gene TRBJ1-3; D perhaps matches TRBD1 (6 bases). The CDR3 runs 14 residues. Germline V gives CDR1 GTSNPN, CDR2 SVGIG (reference sequence). V was clipped by 7 bases and J by 0 bases, with 13 bases between them. Here the CDR3 DNA reads TGTGCCTCCGACAGGACGACCTCTGGAAACACCATATATTTT. Its protein is CASDRTTSGNTIYF.